This T cell receptor (beta chain) is drawn from a study of cytomegalovirus exposure and HLA in healthy donors. Germline V CDR1 and CDR2: KGHSH, LQKENI. Unmatched junction bases numbered 6, after V lost 4 bases and J lost 16 bases. The CDR3 is made up of 13 amino acids. On this clone itself: Antigen: not known.

The PCR used 60 Vbeta and 13 Jbeta primers. Some clones are missing from TCRdb's copy, which holds only in-frame ones; the method was immunoSEQ multiplex PCR. The sample lists about 150,000 clones, 70% to 80% occurring once. Study results and caveats: Most TCR beta V segments were productive about 87% or about 30% of the time in an earlier analysis.

Sequenced material: PBMCs. The chain recombines TRBV18 with TRBJ2-1; TRBD2 matches at 14 bases. The TCR sequence derives from a man aged 30 to 39 in good health and CMV-seropositive. The CDR3 region has the DNA TGTGCCAGCTCACGGCCGGGACTAGCGGGAGTCTTCTTC. It encodes CASSRPGLAGVFF.